Listed below are T cell receptor beta chains from one sample, sequenced in a study of blood T cells in healthy people across ages. MiXCR was run by TCRdb on the 5' RACE reads, yielding one entry per CDR3 protein. The sample carries roughly 1.4 million distinct CDR3 sequences, approximately 63% recorded once. The sequenced sample was blood. The receptor set was obtained from a man aged 18-30 years in good health. CDR3s leave out the opening cysteine and the closing phenylalanine or tryptophan. Each record gives: V gene, CDR3 protein.

v_call: TRBV29-1
cdr3_aa: SVEGAGSSYNEQF

v_call: TRBV18
cdr3_aa: ASSPRDYNEQF

v_call: TRBV6-2/TRBV6-3
cdr3_aa: ASSYPGTQETQY

v_call: TRBV3-1
cdr3_aa: ASSQELAGVTDTQY

v_call: TRBV12-3/TRBV12-4
cdr3_aa: ASRKPEGDYNEQF

v_call: TRBV20-1
cdr3_aa: SARDLTGPYGYT

v_call: TRBV10-3
cdr3_aa: AINALEGGTYEQY

v_call: TRBV28
cdr3_aa: ASTLTQGSSYNEQF

v_call: TRBV4-1
cdr3_aa: ASSQSQGLWEQF

v_call: TRBV20-1
cdr3_aa: SARPGTSPGEQF

v_call: TRBV6-5
cdr3_aa: ASSYGANTGELF

v_call: TRBV14
cdr3_aa: ASSRFLQRFGDSPLH

v_call: TRBV20-1
cdr3_aa: SARPNWGPQETQY

v_call: TRBV6-6
cdr3_aa: ASDTGPRRVGEQF

v_call: TRBV7-6
cdr3_aa: ASSSTPGPHLGAF

v_call: TRBV14
cdr3_aa: ASSQDSGLPPGELF

v_call: TRBV5-1
cdr3_aa: ASSLERGSGEAF

v_call: TRBV29-1
cdr3_aa: SVEGWRTSGPQPVSYEQY

v_call: TRBV7-2
cdr3_aa: ASSLRRGNTGELF

v_call: TRBV15
cdr3_aa: ATSRNSGHSSYEQY

v_call: TRBV7-2
cdr3_aa: ASSPSSGYGYT

v_call: TRBV20-1
cdr3_aa: SARFTGTGARGNQPQH

v_call: TRBV24-1
cdr3_aa: ATSEGTEQF